These T cell receptor beta chains were read from a single sample in a study of post-analysis software for immune sequencing data. TCRdb reanalysed the PCR reads using MiXCR and keeps one entry per CDR3 protein. The sample has 800,000 to 950,000 distinct CDR3 sequences, approximately 53% seen once; the top ten hold approximately 4.3%. Input material: blood. These receptors were collected from a girl between 10 and 17 years old with multiple sclerosis. CDR3s include the opening cysteine and the closing phenylalanine or tryptophan. The order of the fields is V gene, J gene, clone size, D gene, CDR3 protein, CDR3 DNA. The D gene is left open where the match is weak. Size tells how often a clone was seen (once, few, many) or the class of an expanded clone, and some rows leave it out.

>TRBV29-1|TRBJ2-5|-|-
CSVVSLGDNKETQYF
TGCAGCGTTGTATCTTTGGGCGACAACAAAGAGACCCAGTACTTC
>TRBV7-6|TRBJ2-5|-|TRBD1
CASSLAGQGISETQYF
TGTGCCAGCAGCTTAGCGGGACAGGGGATTTCGGAGACCCAGTACTTC
>TRBV5-7|TRBJ2-1|-|-
CASTPWDIPSYNEQFF
TGTGCCAGCACCCCTTGGGACATCCCCTCCTACAATGAGCAGTTCTTC
>TRBV15|TRBJ2-7|-|TRBD1
CATSSQTGGTYEQYF
TGTGCCACCAGCAGCCAGACAGGGGGCACCTACGAGCAGTACTTC
>TRBV20-1|TRBJ2-5|-|-
CSASRDLETQYF
TGCAGTGCTAGCCGGGACTTAGAGACCCAGTACTTC
>TRBV7-9|TRBJ2-7|few|TRBD2
CASSSISGGSYEQYF
TGTGCCAGCAGCTCGATTAGCGGGGGGTCCTACGAGCAGTACTTC
>TRBV20-1|TRBJ2-7|few|TRBD1
CSAIGTAGEQYF
TGCAGTGCTATCGGGACAGCAGGCGAGCAGTACTTC
>TRBV2|TRBJ2-3|-|TRBD2
CASSRGSGSADTQYF
TGTGCCAGCTCCCGGGGTAGCGGGAGCGCAGATACGCAGTATTTT
>TRBV4-1|TRBJ2-5|-|TRBD2
CASSQELAGPLETQYF
TGCGCCAGCAGCCAAGAACTAGCGGGGCCGCTAGAGACCCAGTACTTC
>TRBV9|TRBJ2-3|-|TRBD1
CASSVDRGRADTQYF
TGTGCCAGCAGCGTAGACAGGGGGCGAGCAGATACGCAGTATTTT
>TRBV29-1|TRBJ2-2|-|-
CSVVSTGELFF
TGCAGCGTTGTGAGCACCGGGGAGCTGTTTTTT
>TRBV7-2|TRBJ2-1|-|-
CASSLEGMSSYNEQFF
TGTGCCAGCAGCTTAGAAGGCATGAGCTCCTACAATGAGCAGTTCTTC
>TRBV5-6|TRBJ2-5|few|-
CASSPLALSHETQYF
TGTGCCAGCAGTCCCTTGGCACTATCCCATGAGACCCAGTACTTC
>TRBV9|TRBJ2-1|-|TRBD2
CASSVGTSAVYNEQFF
TGTGCCAGCAGCGTAGGTACTAGCGCGGTCTACAATGAGCAGTTCTTC
>TRBV12-3/TRBV12-4|TRBJ1-1|few|-
CASSPDSLGRTEAFF
TGTGCCAGCAGTCCGGACAGTTTGGGGCGAACTGAAGCTTTCTTT
>TRBV6-5|TRBJ2-7|-|TRBD1
CAGTGTGSSYEQYF
TGTGCCGGCACCGGGACAGGCTCTTCCTACGAGCAGTACTTC
>TRBV7-3|TRBJ2-3|few|TRBD2
CASSSGLAGRTDTQYF
TGTGCCAGCAGCTCAGGACTAGCGGGGCGCACAGATACGCAGTATTTT
>TRBV20-1|TRBJ1-5|-|-
CSARVSAGDYSNQPQHF
TGCAGTGCTAGAGTGTCGGCAGGGGATTATAGCAATCAGCCCCAGCATTTT
>TRBV25-1|TRBJ2-5|-|TRBD1
CASSGGLRTGGETQYF
TGTGCCAGCAGTGGAGGTCTGCGGACAGGGGGCGAGACCCAGTACTTC
>TRBV3-1|TRBJ1-6|few|-
CASSSLGASPLHF
TGTGCCAGCAGCTCCCTAGGGGCTTCACCCCTCCACTTT
>TRBV19|TRBJ2-1|-|TRBD2
CASTQGLAGYNEQFF
TGTGCCAGTACCCAAGGACTAGCGGGTTACAATGAGCAGTTCTTC
>TRBV18|TRBJ2-7|few|TRBD2
CASSGTSGSPSSYNEQYF
TGTGCCAGCTCCGGGACTAGCGGGAGCCCTAGCTCCTACAATGAGCAGTACTTC
>TRBV29-1|TRBJ2-5|-|TRBD1
CSVELLSEDRDSNQETQYF
TGCAGCGTTGAACTTCTTTCCGAGGACCGGGACAGCAACCAAGAGACCCAGTACTTC
>TRBV9|TRBJ2-7|few|TRBD2
CASSVSAGGFYEQYF
TGTGCCAGCAGCGTGTCGGCGGGAGGGTTCTACGAGCAGTACTTC
>TRBV10-3|TRBJ2-7|once|TRBD2
CAIKVAGVYEQYF
TGTGCCATCAAAGTAGCGGGGGTTTACGAGCAGTACTTC
>TRBV20-1|TRBJ2-4|-|-
CSADLGEAKNIQYF
TGCAGTGCTGACTTGGGGGAAGCCAAAAACATTCAGTACTTC
>TRBV19|TRBJ2-3|-|TRBD1
CASRDRGSDTQYF
TGTGCCAGCCGGGACAGAGGTTCGGATACGCAGTATTTT
>TRBV10-3|TRBJ1-2|-|-
CAISSGTDYGYTF
TGTGCCATCAGTTCCGGGACTGACTATGGCTACACCTTC
>TRBV4-1|TRBJ2-5|-|-
CASSMGVETQYF
TGCGCCAGCAGCATGGGGGTGGAGACCCAGTACTTC
>TRBV7-2|TRBJ2-1|few|-
CASSLAYQANEQFF
TGTGCCAGCAGCCTAGCGTATCAGGCCAATGAGCAGTTCTTC
>TRBV20-1|TRBJ2-3|few|TRBD2
CSATRGAGGRYADTQYF
TGCAGTGCCACAAGGGGCGCGGGGGGGCGATACGCAGATACGCAGTATTTT
>TRBV12-3/TRBV12-4|TRBJ2-7|-|-
CANSPRRRDGSYEQYF
TGTGCCAACAGTCCAAGGCGGAGGGACGGATCCTACGAGCAGTACTTC
>TRBV6-5|TRBJ1-4|few|-
CASSYAGVDEKLFF
TGTGCCAGCAGTTACGCAGGAGTTGATGAAAAACTGTTTTTT
>TRBV4-1|TRBJ1-1|-|-
CASSQGRENTEAFF
TGCGCCAGCAGCCAAGGAAGGGAGAACACTGAAGCTTTCTTT
>TRBV10-3|TRBJ2-7|-|-
CAIRPPGGKSYEQYF
TGTGCCATCAGGCCCCCGGGTGGAAAGAGCTACGAGCAGTACTTC
>TRBV3-1|TRBJ2-5|-|TRBD2
CASRPLAGVAETQYF
TGTGCCAGCAGACCCTTAGCGGGAGTAGCAGAGACCCAGTACTTC
>TRBV5-1|TRBJ2-3|-|-
CASSTYYSLTDTQYF
TGCGCCAGCAGCACCTACTACAGCCTGACAGATACGCAGTATTTT
>TRBV20-1|TRBJ2-7|once|-
CSAPQLGSSYEQYF
TGCAGTGCCCCTCAATTAGGTAGCTCCTACGAGCAGTACTTC
>TRBV6-5|TRBJ2-5|-|-
CASSSRGPQSPYEEYF
TGTGCCAGCAGTTCCCGGGGGCCCCAATCGCCCTACGAGGAGTACTTC
>TRBV5-1|TRBJ1-1|once|-
CASSLDHGARGTEAFF
TGCGCCAGCAGCTTGGACCATGGGGCGCGAGGCACTGAAGCTTTCTTT
>TRBV20-1|TRBJ2-7|-|-
CSARVAFYEQYF
TGCAGTGCTAGAGTGGCCTTCTACGAGCAGTACTTC
>TRBV7-9|TRBJ2-4|-|-
CASSFTGGAKNIQYF
TGTGCCAGCAGCTTCACCGGCGGAGCCAAAAACATTCAGTACTTC
>TRBV7-9|TRBJ2-7|-|TRBD1
CASSPRDRGAYEQYF
TGTGCCAGCAGCCCCCGGGACAGGGGTGCCTACGAGCAGTACTTC
>TRBV4-3|TRBJ2-3|-|-
CASSKITALDTQYF
TGCGCCAGCAGCAAGATAACAGCTCTAGATACGCAGTATTTT
>TRBV5-1|TRBJ2-7|-|TRBD2
CASSLGGSVVYEQYF
TGCGCCAGCAGCTTGGGCGGGAGTGTCGTCTACGAGCAGTACTTC
>TRBV27|TRBJ1-2|-|-
CASAPQWVRNYGYTF
TGTGCCAGCGCTCCTCAGTGGGTTCGGAACTATGGCTACACCTTC
>TRBV6-5|TRBJ2-7|-|-
CASSYSRTNEQYF
TGTGCCAGCAGTTACTCGCGCACGAATGAGCAGTACTTC
>TRBV29-1|TRBJ2-7|few|TRBD2
CSVGSRTGTSDYEQYF
TGCAGCGTTGGGAGTCGAACCGGGACTAGTGACTACGAGCAGTACTTC
>TRBV4-2|TRBJ2-6|-|TRBD1
CASSPGQGQTGANVLTF
TGTGCCAGCAGCCCAGGACAGGGGCAGACTGGGGCCAACGTCCTGACTTTC
>TRBV29-1|TRBJ1-2|-|-
CSVGEGRLYGYTF
TGCAGCGTAGGTGAGGGGCGGCTCTATGGCTACACCTTC
>TRBV15|TRBJ2-1|-|TRBD2
CATGGSAQFF
TGTGCCACGGGGGGGTCAGCGCAGTTCTTC
>TRBV14|TRBJ2-7|-|-
CASSQVRGTASYEQYF
TGTGCCAGCAGCCAAGTACGGGGGACGGCCTCCTACGAGCAGTACTTC
>TRBV27|TRBJ2-2|once|-
CASSFSVSTGELFF
TGTGCCAGCAGTTTCAGTGTCTCCACCGGGGAGCTGTTTTTT
>TRBV14|TRBJ2-7|-|-
CASSQTPRDEQYF
TGTGCCAGCAGCCAAACCCCCAGAGATGAGCAGTACTTC
>TRBV20-1|TRBJ2-1|few|-
CSARSDYEQFF
TGCAGTGCTCGCTCAGATTATGAGCAGTTCTTC
>TRBV14|TRBJ2-1|-|-
CASSQARLDNEQFF
TGTGCCAGCAGCCAAGCCCGACTAGACAATGAGCAGTTCTTC
>TRBV29-1|TRBJ2-7|-|-
CSVGRRSSYEQYF
TGCAGCGTTGGCAGGCGTAGCTCCTACGAGCAGTACTTC
>TRBV6-2/TRBV6-3|TRBJ1-1|-|-
CASSSPGLRGAEAFF
TGTGCCAGCAGTTCACCGGGACTCCGAGGGGCTGAAGCTTTCTTT